Sequencing of this TCR beta chain was carried out in a study of cytomegalovirus exposure and HLA in healthy donors. Overall study results and limits: Some 150 TCR beta chains were listed as cytomegalovirus-associated. In a later analysis, compared with equally common non-associated chains, HLA-associated beta chains were more expanded.

CDR1 WNHNN and CDR2 SYGVQD come from the germline V gene (reference sequence). V lost 4 bases and J lost 5; bases outside the gene matches: 6. The CDR3 sequence is 15 residues long. Primers for the PCR totalled 60 Vbeta and 13 Jbeta. Assay: immunoSEQ multiplex PCR; the TCRdb copy retains only in-frame clones and omits some. The sample records under 200,000 clones, 80% being singletons. Regarding donors, all were healthy bone marrow donors. Remarks on this clone: Its cognate antigen is unknown.

This chain links TRBV10-1 with TRBJ2-2, with 8 positions matching TRBD1. The sequencing sample was made of PBMCs. The source of this sequence is a man aged 25-40 years in good health and CMV-seronegative. CDR3 sequence: CASSARQGPTGELFF. The CDR3 DNA sequence: TGCGCCAGCAGTGCGCGACAGGGGCCAACCGGGGAGCTGTTTTTT.